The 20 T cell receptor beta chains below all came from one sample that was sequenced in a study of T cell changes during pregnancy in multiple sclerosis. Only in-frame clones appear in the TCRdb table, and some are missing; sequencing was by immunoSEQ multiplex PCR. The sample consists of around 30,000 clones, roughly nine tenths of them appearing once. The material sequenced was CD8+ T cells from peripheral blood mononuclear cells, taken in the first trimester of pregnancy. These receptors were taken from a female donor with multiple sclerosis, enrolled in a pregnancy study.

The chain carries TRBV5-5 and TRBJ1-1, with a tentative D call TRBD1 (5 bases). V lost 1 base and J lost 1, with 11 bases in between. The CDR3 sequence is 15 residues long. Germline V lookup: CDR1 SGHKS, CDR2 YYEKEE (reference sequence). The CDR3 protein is CASSLLGEGNTEAFF. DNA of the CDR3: TGTGCCAGCAGCTTGCTAGGGGAGGGGAACACTGAAGCTTTCTTT.

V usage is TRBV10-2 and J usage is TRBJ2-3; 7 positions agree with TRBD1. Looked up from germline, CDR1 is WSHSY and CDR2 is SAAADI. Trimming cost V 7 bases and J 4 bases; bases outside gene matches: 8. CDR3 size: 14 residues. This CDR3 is CASTDDRAADTQYF. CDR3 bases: TGCGCCAGCACCGACGACAGGGCGGCAGATACGCAGTATTTT.

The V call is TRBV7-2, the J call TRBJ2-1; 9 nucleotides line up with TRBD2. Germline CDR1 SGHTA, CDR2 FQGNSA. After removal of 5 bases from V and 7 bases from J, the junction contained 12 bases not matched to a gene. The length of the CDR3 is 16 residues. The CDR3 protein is CASSARSSGMGNEQFF. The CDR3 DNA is TGTGCCAGCAGCGCCAGGTCTAGCGGGATGGGGAATGAGCAGTTCTTC.

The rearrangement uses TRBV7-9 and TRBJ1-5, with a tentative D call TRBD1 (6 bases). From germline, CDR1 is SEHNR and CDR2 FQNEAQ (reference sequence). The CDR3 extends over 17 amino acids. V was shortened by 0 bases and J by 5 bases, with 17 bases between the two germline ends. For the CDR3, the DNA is TGTGCCAGCAGCTTAGCCAGGGGCTCAGATCATTATCAGCCCCAGCATTTT. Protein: CASSLARGSDHYQPQHF.

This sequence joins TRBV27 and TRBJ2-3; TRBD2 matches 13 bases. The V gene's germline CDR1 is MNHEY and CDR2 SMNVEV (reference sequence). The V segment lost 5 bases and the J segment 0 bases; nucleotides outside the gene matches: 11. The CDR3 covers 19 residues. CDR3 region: CASSPGTSGALSSTDTQYF. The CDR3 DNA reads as TGTGCCAGCAGTCCGGGGACTAGCGGGGCCCTATCTAGCACAGATACGCAGTATTTT.

The CDR3 bases are TGTGCCAGCAGCTCGAGACAGGGTCGGACCATGAACACTGAAGCTTTCTTT. This gives the protein CASSSRQGRTMNTEAFF. The chain uses TRBV5-5 and TRBJ1-1; 7 bases match TRBD1. The CDR3 is 17 residues long. CDR1 and CDR2 from the germline V gene are SGHKS and YYEKEE (reference sequence). Trimming cost V 3 bases and J 0 bases; bases outside gene matches: 11.

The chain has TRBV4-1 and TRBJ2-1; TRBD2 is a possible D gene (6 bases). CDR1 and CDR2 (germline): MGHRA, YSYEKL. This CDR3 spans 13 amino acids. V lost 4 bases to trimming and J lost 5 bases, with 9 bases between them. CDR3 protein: CASSLPGDNEQFF. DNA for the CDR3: TGCGCCAGCAGCCTCCCGGGGGACAATGAGCAGTTCTTC.

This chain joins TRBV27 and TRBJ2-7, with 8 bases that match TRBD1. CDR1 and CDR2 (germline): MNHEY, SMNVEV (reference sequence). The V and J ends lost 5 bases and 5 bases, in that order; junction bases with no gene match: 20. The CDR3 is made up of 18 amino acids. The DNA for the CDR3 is TGTGCCAGCAGTCCCGGGACAGGCTCGTATGTTAATACACACGAGCAGTACTTC. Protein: CASSPGTGSYVNTHEQYF.

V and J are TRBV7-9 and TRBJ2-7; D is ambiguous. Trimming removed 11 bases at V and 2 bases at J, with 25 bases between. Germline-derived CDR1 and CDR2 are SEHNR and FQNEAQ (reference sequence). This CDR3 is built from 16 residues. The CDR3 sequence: CASSRSAQPPPYEQYF. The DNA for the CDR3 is TGTGCCTCCAGCCGCAGCGCTCAACCTCCCCCCTACGAGCAGTACTTC.

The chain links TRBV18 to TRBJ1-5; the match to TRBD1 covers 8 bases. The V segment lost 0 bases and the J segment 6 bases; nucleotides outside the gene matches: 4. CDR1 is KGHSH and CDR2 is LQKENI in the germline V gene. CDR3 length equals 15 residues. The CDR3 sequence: CASSPPTGGGQPQHF. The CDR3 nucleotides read TGTGCCAGCTCACCACCAACAGGGGGTGGTCAGCCCCAGCATTTT.

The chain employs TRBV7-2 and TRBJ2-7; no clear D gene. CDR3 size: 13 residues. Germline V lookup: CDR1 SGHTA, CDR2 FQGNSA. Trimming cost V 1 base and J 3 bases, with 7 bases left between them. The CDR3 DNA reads TGTGCCAGCAGCTTAGATGTCTTCTACGAGCAGTACTTC. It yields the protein CASSLDVFYEQYF.

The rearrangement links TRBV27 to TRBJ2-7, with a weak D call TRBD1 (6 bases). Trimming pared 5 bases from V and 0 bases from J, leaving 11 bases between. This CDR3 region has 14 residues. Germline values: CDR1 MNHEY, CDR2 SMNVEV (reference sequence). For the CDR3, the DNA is TGTGCCAGCAGTGCCCGGGACAACTCCTACGAGCAGTACTTC. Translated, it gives CASSARDNSYEQYF.

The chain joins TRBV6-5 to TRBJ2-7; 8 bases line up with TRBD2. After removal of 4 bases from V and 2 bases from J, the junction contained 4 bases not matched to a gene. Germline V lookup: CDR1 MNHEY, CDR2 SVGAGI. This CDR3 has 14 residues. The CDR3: CASSSLSGTYEQYF. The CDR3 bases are TGTGCCAGCAGTTCCCTTAGCGGGACCTACGAGCAGTACTTC.

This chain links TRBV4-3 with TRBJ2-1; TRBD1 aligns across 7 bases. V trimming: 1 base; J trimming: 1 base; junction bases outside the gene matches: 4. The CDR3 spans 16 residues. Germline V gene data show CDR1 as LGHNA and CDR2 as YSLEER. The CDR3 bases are TGCGCCAGCAGCCAAGGACAGGGACCATCCTACAATGAGCAGTTCTTC. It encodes CASSQGQGPSYNEQFF.

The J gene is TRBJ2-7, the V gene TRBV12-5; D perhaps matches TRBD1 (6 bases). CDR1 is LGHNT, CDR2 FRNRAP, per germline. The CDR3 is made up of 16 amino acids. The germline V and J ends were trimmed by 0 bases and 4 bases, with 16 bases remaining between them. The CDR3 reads CASGLVRFWGQYEQYF. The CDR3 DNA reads TGTGCTAGTGGTTTGGTACGTTTCTGGGGGCAATACGAGCAGTACTTC.

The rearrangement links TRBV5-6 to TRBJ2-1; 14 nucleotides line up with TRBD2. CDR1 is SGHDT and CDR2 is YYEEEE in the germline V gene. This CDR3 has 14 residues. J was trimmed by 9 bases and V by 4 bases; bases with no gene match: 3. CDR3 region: CASSQTSGRVEQFF. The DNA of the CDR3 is TGTGCCAGCAGCCAGACTAGCGGGAGGGTTGAGCAGTTCTTC.

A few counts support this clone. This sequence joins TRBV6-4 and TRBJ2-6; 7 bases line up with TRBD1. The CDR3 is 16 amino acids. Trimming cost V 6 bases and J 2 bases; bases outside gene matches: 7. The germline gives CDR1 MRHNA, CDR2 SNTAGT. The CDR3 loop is CASSPTGDTGANVLTF. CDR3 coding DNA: TGTGCCAGCAGCCCAACAGGGGATACTGGGGCCAACGTCCTGACTTTC.

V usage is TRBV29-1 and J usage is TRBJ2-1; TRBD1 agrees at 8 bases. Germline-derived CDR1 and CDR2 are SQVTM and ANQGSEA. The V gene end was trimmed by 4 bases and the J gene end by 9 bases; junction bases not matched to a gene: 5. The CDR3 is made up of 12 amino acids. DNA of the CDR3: TGCAGCGTTGGGGCAGGGGGCAGTGAGCAGTTCTTC. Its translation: CSVGAGGSEQFF.

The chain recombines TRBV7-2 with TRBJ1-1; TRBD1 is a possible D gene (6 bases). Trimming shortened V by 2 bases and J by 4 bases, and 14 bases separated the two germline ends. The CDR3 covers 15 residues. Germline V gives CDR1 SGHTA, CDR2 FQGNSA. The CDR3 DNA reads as TGTGCCAGCAGCTTAAGGGGGAACCGGGGCACTGAAGCTTTCTTT. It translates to CASSLRGNRGTEAFF.

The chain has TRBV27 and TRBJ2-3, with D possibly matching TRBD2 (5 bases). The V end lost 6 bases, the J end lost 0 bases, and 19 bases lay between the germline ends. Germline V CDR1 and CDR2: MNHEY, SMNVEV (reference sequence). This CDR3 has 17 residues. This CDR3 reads CASRTTSISVSTDTQYF. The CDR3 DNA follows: TGTGCCAGCAGGACCACCTCTATTAGCGTAAGCACAGATACGCAGTATTTT.